This TCR beta chain originates from a study of OX40 agonist ivuxolimab in advanced cancers. The CDR3 length is 17 residues. V was shortened by 4 bases and J by 0 bases, with 16 bases between the two germline ends. Germline V lookup: CDR1 SGHVS, CDR2 FQNEAQ. Here immunoSEQ multiplex PCR was the method, and the copy in TCRdb shows in-frame clones only, minus some. The sample shows tens of thousands of clones, approximately 85% of them seen only once. Study-level findings and limits: Among the lowest levels of clonal expansion were found in partial responders at 0.1-3.0 mg/kg. Normalized T-cell clonal expansion was also low in a subset of nonresponders.

Points on this clone: As yet, its antigen is unknown.

V is TRBV7-8 and J is TRBJ1-5; D is unclear. This TCR derives from an adult with an advanced solid tumor such as melanoma, head and neck, liver or kidney cancer. The sequencing here drew on CD4+ or CD8+ T cells sorted from blood, taken in a trial of the OX40 agonist ivuxolimab. DNA of the CDR3: TGTGCCAGCAGCTCCTATGTCGGAGGGAATAGCAATCAGCCCCAGCATTTT. It specifies CASSSYVGGNSNQPQHF.